This T cell receptor beta chain was documented in a study of beta chain features in type 1 diabetes. Study-wide results and limits: For patients and controls alike, PCR might favor shorter templates to the same degree. Type 1 diabetes patients had moderately but significantly shorter TCRB CDR3s in all four CD4+ subsets.

As every portion of the isolated RNA was reverse transcribed, the sequencing read expressed TCRB transcripts. Generated by immunoSEQ multiplex PCR, the TCRdb table keeps only in-frame clones and is missing some. Here the sample spans 100,000 to 150,000 clones, roughly 10% being singletons. This clone was recorded a few times. As yet, its antigen is unknown. Germline values: CDR1 SGHAT, CDR2 FQNNGV. V shed 3 bases, J shed 4 bases, and the junction held 8 bases outside the gene matches. This CDR3 comprises 15 residues. Input material: central memory CD4+ T cells from blood. The chain links TRBV11-2 to TRBJ1-2; 7 positions agree with TRBD1. This TCR was recovered from a man aged 30 to 39 with type 1 diabetes. The DNA for the CDR3 is TGTGCCAGCAGCTTGCCTTTGGGACAGCTCTATGGCTACACCTTC. Translating it yields CASSLPLGQLYGYTF.